Listed below are T cell receptor beta chains from one sample, sequenced in a study of PD-1 blockade in classical Hodgkin lymphoma. Here immunoSEQ multiplex PCR was the method, and the copy in TCRdb shows in-frame clones only, minus some. The profile shows about 23,000 clones, over 70% of them singletons. Sequencing used peripheral blood mononuclear cells (PBMCs), obtained before the second cycle of nivolumab. The receptors stem from a human donor with classical Hodgkin lymphoma. Each CDR3 is given with its conserved first and last residue. A D gene is named only where the DNA matches it firmly. The size field is filled for only some rows; it gives once, few, many or a size class.

V gene	CDR3 length	clone size	D gene	J gene	CDR3 protein	CDR3 DNA
TRBV27	14	NA	NA	TRBJ1-1	CASSRSTINTEAFF	TGTGCCAGCAGTCGTAGTACGATAAACACTGAAGCTTTCTTT
TRBV14	14	NA	TRBD2	TRBJ2-7	CASSRGGRLYEQYF	TGTGCCAGCAGCCGGGGCGGGAGGCTCTACGAGCAGTACTTC
TRBV7-8	12	once	TRBD1	TRBJ2-1	CASSLAGTGQFF	TGTGCCAGCAGCTTAGCCGGGACAGGGCAGTTCTTC
TRBV6-1	14	NA	NA	TRBJ1-5	CASRRRGADQPQHF	TGTGCCAGCAGAAGAAGAGGGGCAGATCAGCCCCAGCATTTT
TRBV4-1	16	NA	TRBD1	TRBJ1-3	CASSQFGQESGNTIYF	TGCGCCAGCAGCCAGTTCGGACAGGAATCTGGAAACACCATATATTTT
TRBV7-8	14	once	NA	TRBJ1-2	CASSLSPDSYGYTF	TGTGCCAGCAGCTTGAGCCCCGACAGTTATGGCTACACCTTC
TRBV11-3	17	NA	TRBD2	TRBJ2-1	CASSQTGTSGRYNEQFF	TGTGCCAGCAGCCAAACCGGGACTAGCGGAAGATACAATGAGCAGTTCTTC
TRBV19	13	NA	NA	TRBJ2-1	CASSSVDGGEQFF	TGTGCCAGTAGTTCAGTAGACGGCGGTGAGCAGTTCTTC
TRBV27	17	NA	TRBD2	TRBJ2-2	CASSFSSGRAYVGELFF	TGTGCCAGCAGTTTCTCTAGCGGGAGGGCCTATGTCGGGGAGCTGTTTTTT
TRBV28	15	NA	NA	TRBJ2-5	CASSPLRDQQETQYF	TGTGCCAGCAGCCCACTAAGAGACCAACAAGAGACCCAGTACTTC
TRBV10-3	16	NA	TRBD2	TRBJ2-1	CAISESKAGGPNEQFF	TGTGCCATCAGTGAGTCGAAAGCGGGAGGGCCCAATGAGCAGTTCTTC
TRBV6-5	14	medium-sized	TRBD1	TRBJ2-1	CASSYSTGYNEQFF	TGTGCCAGCAGTTACTCGACAGGGTACAATGAGCAGTTCTTC
TRBV15	15	once	TRBD2	TRBJ2-1	CATSELAGVGNEQFF	TGTGCCACCAGCGAGCTAGCGGGAGTCGGAAATGAGCAGTTCTTC
TRBV21-1	16	NA	NA	TRBJ2-1	CASSKRGLAGEVEQFF	TGTGCCAGCAGCAAACGGGGACTAGCGGGAGAGGTTGAGCAGTTCTTC
TRBV6-5	15	NA	NA	TRBJ2-3	CASSPTGTITDTQYF	TGTGCCAGCAGCCCTACCGGGACAATCACAGATACGCAGTATTTT
TRBV19	15	NA	TRBD1	TRBJ2-1	CASSKRDRLHNEQFF	TGTGCCAGTAGTAAAAGGGACAGGCTCCACAATGAGCAGTTCTTC
TRBV19	14	NA	NA	TRBJ1-2	CASSEPRDGGGYTF	TGTGCCAGTAGTGAACCCCGGGACGGCGGTGGCTACACCTTC
TRBV12-2	16	NA	NA	TRBJ2-1	CASRLGTVSSYNEQFF	TGTGCAAGTCGCTTAGGGACAGTTAGCTCCTACAATGAGCAGTTCTTC
TRBV27	13	NA	NA	TRBJ1-1	CASSFSRGTEAFF	TGTGCCAGCAGTTTCTCCCGAGGCACTGAAGCTTTCTTT
TRBV1	14	NA	NA	TRBJ2-5	CTSSPRWEAETQYF	TGCACCAGCAGCCCCCGCTGGGAGGCAGAGACCCAGTACTTC